Below, 8 T cell receptor beta chains from the same sample are listed, as sequenced in a study of blood T cell repertoires in COVID-19. This table comes from immunoSEQ multiplex PCR, and its TCRdb copy is limited to in-frame clones, with some not included. The sample consists of roughly 300,000 clones, approximately 85% of them appearing once. Sequencing used peripheral blood. Source of these receptors: a human donor in a cohort sampled during active COVID-19.

V usage is TRBV5-6 and J usage is TRBJ2-1, with 10 bases matching TRBD2. V was pared by 7 bases and J by 6 bases, with 13 bases of the junction left unmatched. This CDR3 spans 16 amino acids. Germline V lookup: CDR1 SGHDT, CDR2 YYEEEE. The CDR3 coding sequence is TGTGCCAGCGCACGGAACCTAGCGGGAGTCTCCAATGAGCAGTTCTTC. This sequence encodes CASARNLAGVSNEQFF.

V usage is TRBV18 and J usage is TRBJ2-7; a possible D gene is TRBD2 (6 bases). Germline V gives CDR1 KGHSH, CDR2 LQKENI. The V end was cut by 6 bases, the J end by 3 bases, with 12 bases between. CDR3 length equals 13 residues. The CDR3 DNA reads TGTGCCAGCTCTCCGGGACTCAACTACGAGCAGTACTTC. Translation gives CASSPGLNYEQYF. Supplemented by reference TRBV18 and TRBJ2-7, the full variable domain reads NAGVMQNPRHLVRRRGQEARLRCSPMKGHSHVYWYRQLPEEGLKFMVYLQKENIIDESGMPKERFSAEFPKEGPSILRIQQVVRGDSAAYFCASSPGLNYEQYFGPGTRLTVT.

V and J are TRBV9 and TRBJ2-2; 7 nucleotides match TRBD1. Germline assignment: CDR1 SGDLS and CDR2 YYNGEE. V dropped 3 bases and J dropped 1; count of bases not matched to a gene: 6. The CDR3 spans 16 residues. The CDR3 region has the DNA TGTGCCAGCAGCGGACAGGGCTTTCGGAACACCGGGGAGCTGTTTTTT. Its protein product is CASSGQGFRNTGELFF.

This rearrangement joins TRBV6-5 to TRBJ2-7; the D gene is possibly TRBD2 (5 bases). Germline V gene data show CDR1 as MNHEY and CDR2 as SVGAGI. The CDR3 length is 15 residues. V was trimmed by 7 bases and J by 0 bases, leaving 16 bases between them. The CDR3 nucleotides are TGTGCCAGCAAGGCTAGTAGCGTAAACTCCTACGAGCAGTACTTC. This translates into CASKASSVNSYEQYF.

The count of this clone is one. The chain recombines TRBV3-1 (or the pseudogene TRBV3-2) with TRBJ1-2; no firm D call. The CDR3 spans 14 residues. Germline V gene data show CDR1 as LGHDT and CDR2 as YNNKEL (reference sequence). Deletions cut 1 base from V and 4 bases from J, with 10 bases between. In nucleotides, the CDR3 is TGTGCCAGCAGCCAAGCCGGACTCATCTATGGCTACACCTTC. Its translation is CASSQAGLIYGYTF.

V gene TRBV12-3 or TRBV12-4 combines with J gene TRBJ1-4, with unresolved D. The CDR3 has 12 residues. V was clipped by 3 bases and J by 8 bases, with 7 bases between them. CDR3 in amino acids: CASSFSREKLFF. The CDR3 coding sequence is TGTGCCAGCAGTTTTAGTCGGGAAAAACTGTTTTTT.

This sequence joins TRBV27 and TRBJ2-3; no firm D call. V lost 4 bases and J lost 0, with 11 bases in between. Germline CDR1 is MNHEY and CDR2 is SMNVEV (reference sequence). This CDR3 has 15 residues. The CDR3 sequence is CASSYGSASTDTQYF. The CDR3 DNA is TGTGCCAGCAGTTACGGGTCCGCTAGCACAGATACGCAGTATTTT.

This clone was counted once. This chain links TRBV5-6 with TRBJ1-6; TRBD1 agrees at 8 bases. Germline assignment: CDR1 SGHDT and CDR2 YYEEEE. The V segment lost 4 bases and the J segment 9 bases; nucleotides outside the gene matches: 9. The CDR3 is 15 residues long. The CDR3 spells CASSRTDRETSPLHF. The CDR3 coding sequence is TGTGCCAGCAGCCGGACGGACAGGGAGACTTCACCCCTCCACTTT.